This T cell receptor beta chain appears in the sequencing data of a study of molecular identifiers for immune sequencing clone quantification (dated by TCRdb to the late 2010s). Regarding the complete study: For a replicate experiment, RNA from roughly 20,000 or 100,000 naive CD8 T cells was divided into five aliquots, and four of the five aliquots were sequenced. CD8 T cells were used in a methods study to benchmark molecular-identifier clustering-based TCR repertoire sequencing (MIDCIRS) and TCR RNA copy counting. General conclusions and limits of the study: When barcode sub-clustering was omitted, TCR diversity was inflated by chimeric consensus sequences, with chimeras reaching as high as 47%. Clones above 20 RNA copies held over 97% of molecules in CMV-specific effector cells but under 1% in naive cells. Highly expanded clone sizes could be underestimated if identical TCR molecules share a barcode. Spiked-in Jurkat TCR RNA equivalent to a single cell was reported to be detectable even among one million naive CD8 T cells. Roughly 3 recovered TCR RNA copies per cell were obtained by modeling, versus roughly 9.7 by digital PCR, implying a capture efficiency of around 28%. Naive libraries contained spiked-in Jurkat TCR RNA (approximately 10 copies' worth), which is not part of the donor repertoire.

This clonotype showed up many times. What antigen it recognizes has not been identified. No much larger clone is present one base from it, and per-base qualities are unavailable. The library was made by PCR. Sequenced on a NextSeq 500. Bulk TCR libraries were prepared as previously described, using TCR primers listed in Table S5. Total RNA was purified with the Qiagen AllPrep DNA/RNA kit. Before analysis, reads from multiple sequencing runs of the same library were pooled. As for how the authors treated the data: Only reads with exact TCR constant sequence were kept, trimmed to 150 nt, and grouped by their 12-nt molecular barcodes. Within each barcode group, reads were sub-clustered at a 15% Levenshtein threshold, and quality-weighted consensus sequences were built per RNA molecule. Non-functional sequences were discarded, and so were lower-count sequences lying one edit away from another sequence. Barcode sub-clusters with fewer than 20% of the maximum read count were removed, based on fitting two negative binomial distributions. TCRdb reran the public reads through fastp at Q25 and MiXCR, keeping productive beta chains. Here each entry gathers all rows of one CDR3 protein and keeps the most common genes and DNA. V and J calls and clone size were set by TCRdb, not the authors. This sample has hundreds of thousands of distinct CDR3 sequences in its table, and roughly 25% of those were observed once. About 0.81% of the sample belongs to the ten largest clones.

Libraries of naive CD8 T cells were generated from roughly 21,000 to 960,000 sorted cells, with 10%, 30% or 50% of the purified RNA used. On a BD FACSAria II, naive CD8 T cells were FACS-sorted as CD8+CD4-CCR7+CD45RA+ and collected into RLT Plus buffer. To test detection sensitivity, Jurkat RNA equal to about nine TCR copies was added to samples of roughly 18,000-1,100,000 naive CD8 T cells. Enrichment of CD8 T cells was performed with RosetteSep CD8+ T Cell Enrichment Cocktail and Ficoll-Paque, after which ACK red cell lysis was carried out. The germline V gene gives CDR1 as LGHNA and CDR2 as YSLEER. The CDR3 runs 16 residues from the cysteine to the phenylalanine. Kept here is only the CDR3 DNA, which spans 48 bases and is read in frame from base 1. V was cut back by 1 base and J by 5 bases, leaving a gap of 14 bases between them.

This receptor was identified in a human donor in good health. Some libraries in this study had Jurkat cell RNA spiked in. The rearrangement combines TRBV4-3 with TRBJ2-2; the D gene cannot be named for sure. The specimen was naive CD8+ T cells from blood, with Jurkat cell RNA spiked in. The label giving this sample's cell subset or site can be read as: FACS-sorted CD8+CD4-CCR7+CD45RA+ naive T cells. The CDR3 is CASSQVWDGWTGELFF. DNA sequence: TGCGCCAGCAGCCAAGTATGGGATGGTTGGACCGGGGAGCTGTTTTTT.